This T cell receptor (delta chain) emerged from a study of γδ T cells in repeated Plasmodium falciparum infection. About the study: Each infection was followed by sampling at 21 days, plus baseline and some pre-infection draws. Malian gammadelta TCRs were studied during no-transmission periods and across acute malaria episodes.

On this clone: The protein held in TCRdb is that of a much larger clone and does not match this DNA's translation at residue 8, likely because of a read error; the protein shown is translated from the DNA.

TCRdb processed the multiplex PCR reads again with the CATT caller. Of more than 70,000 delta-chain clones listed, approximately 0.92% are singletons. The sequencing input was gamma-delta T cells from blood. This TCR derives from a pool of human donors (malaria-infected and uninfected, not separated).

Here the CDR3 reads CACDTVGLRNKLIF. CDR3 nucleotide sequence: TGTGCCTGTGACACGGTTGGGCTGCGGAATAAACTCATCTTT. The V call is TRDV2, the J call TRDJ1, with D hard to call. As TCRdb names no J gene, one was assigned here on the basis of a DNA match to germline. Germline CDR1 is GEAIGNYY and CDR2 is EKD. This CDR3 has 14 amino acids. Trimming left V 1 base short and J 6 bases short, with 14 bases between.